This TCR beta chain was obtained from a study of spatial heterogeneity in lung cancer. Looking at the study overall: Each unique TCR and UMI combination was seen more than ten times on average in raw reads.

Stated time point: sample taken at primary tumor resection. Frozen PBMC, nontumor lung or tumor provided whole RNA, which was sequenced unsorted. The donors were fewer than 80 patients with non-small cell lung cancer that was early-stage and untreated. Only a few counts were recorded for this clonotype. Antigen unknown. Study outcomes and limitations: Ubiquitous expanded tumor TCRs showed up in blood more at resection than follow-up.

TCRdb itself ran the 5' RACE reads through MiXCR, one entry per CDR3 protein. The table has roughly 60,000 distinct CDR3 sequences, 8% to 9% seen once. The receptor was isolated from a female donor with early-stage non-small cell lung cancer. The starting material was PBMCs, obtained at surgery.

CDR3 loop: CASSSWDPRTEAFF. CDR3 DNA sequence: TGTGCCAGCAGTTCTTGGGATCCCAGGACTGAAGCTTTCTTT. The rearrangement links TRBV7-9 to TRBJ1-1; D remains ambiguous. This CDR3 contains 14 residues. Germline-derived CDR1 and CDR2 are SEHNR and FQNEAQ (reference sequence). Trimming left V 6 bases short and J 5 bases short, with 16 bases between.